Listed here are 13 T cell receptor beta chains from one sample, sequenced in a study of cytomegalovirus exposure and HLA in healthy donors. With 60 Vbeta and 13 Jbeta primers, the PCR was carried out. Profiling relied on immunoSEQ multiplex PCR, and the TCRdb table lists in-frame clones only, not all of them. The sample lists around 45,000 clones; approximately 47% were seen once. The source material was PBMCs. These receptors were taken from a man in his fifties or sixties in good health and CMV-seronegative.

The rearrangement links TRBV20-1 to TRBJ1-1, with D uncertain. Trimming removed 6 bases at V and 8 bases at J, with 13 bases between. CDR1 is DFQATT, CDR2 SNEGSKA, per germline (reference sequence). The CDR3 is made up of 11 amino acids. CDR3 in amino acids: CSALGLTEAFF. In DNA, the CDR3 is TGCAGTGCCCTAGGACTTACCGAAGCTTTCTTT.

The chain employs TRBV7-6 and TRBJ1-1, with D maybe TRBD1 (6 bases). Germline assignment: CDR1 SGHVS and CDR2 FNYEAQ. The CDR3 spans 13 residues. Trimming stripped 1 base from V and 4 bases from J, with 7 bases between. CDR3 amino acids: CASSLGGGTEAFF. DNA of the CDR3: TGTGCCAGCAGCTTAGGAGGGGGCACTGAAGCTTTCTTT.

The gene calls are TRBV13 and TRBJ1-1; weak D call: TRBD1 (6 bases). The V and J ends lost 5 bases and 5 bases respectively, with 15 bases between them. This CDR3 region has 14 residues. Germline-derived CDR1 and CDR2 are PRHDT and FYEKMQ (reference sequence). The CDR3 protein is CASSPRVRGTEAFF. DNA of the CDR3: TGTGCCAGCAGCCCCCGGGTAAGGGGGACTGAAGCTTTCTTT.

The V gene is TRBV7-2, the J gene TRBJ2-1; D might be TRBD2 (6 bases). Germline CDR1 SGHTA, CDR2 FQGNSA. The V and J ends lost 1 base and 5 bases respectively, with 12 bases between them. This CDR3 region has 15 residues. CDR3 residues: CASSLGTTFNNEQFF. The DNA for the CDR3 is TGTGCCAGCAGCTTAGGGACTACCTTTAACAATGAGCAGTTCTTC.

The rearrangement joins TRBV28 to TRBJ1-2; TRBD1 might be the D (6 bases). Germline CDR1 is MDHEN and CDR2 is SYDVKM. The length of the CDR3 is 14 residues. Trimming shortened V by 4 bases and J by 8 bases, and 17 bases separated the two germline ends. CDR3 protein: CASSSAQGDGGYTF. The CDR3 DNA reads as TGTGCCAGCAGTTCCGCACAGGGCGATGGCGGCTACACCTTC.

This sequence joins TRBV7-7 and TRBJ2-1; tentatively, D is TRBD2 (6 bases). Trimming pared 2 bases from V and 4 bases from J, leaving 15 bases between. The CDR3 covers 16 residues. Germline-derived CDR1 and CDR2 are SSHAT and FNYEAQ (reference sequence). CDR3 protein: CASSLNLASTYNEQFF. As DNA, the CDR3 is TGTGCCAGCAGCTTAAACCTAGCGTCGACATACAATGAGCAGTTCTTC. Complete variable domain (other parts from reference TRBV7-7 and TRBJ2-1): GAGVSQSPRYKVTKRGQDVTLRCDPISSHATLYWYQQALGQGPEFLTYFNYEAQPDKSGLPSDRFSAERPEGSISTLTIQRTEQRDSAMYRCASSLNLASTYNEQFFGPGTRLTVL.

The rearrangement uses TRBV6-5 and TRBJ1-1, with D tentatively TRBD1 (5 bases). V was shortened by 6 bases and J by 11 bases, with 22 bases between the two germline ends. Germline V gene sequence: CDR1 MNHEY, CDR2 SVGAGI. This CDR3 has 14 amino acids. The CDR3 protein is CASSLLEGLHGAFF. CDR3 nucleotides: TGTGCCAGCAGCTTGCTGGAGGGGCTACATGGCGCTTTCTTT.

This chain joins TRBV5-1 and TRBJ2-2; 12 nucleotides line up with TRBD2. The ends lost 4 bases at V and 5 bases at J; junction bases unmatched: 6. CDR1 and CDR2 (germline): SGHRS, YFSETQ. The CDR3 has 16 amino acids. The chain's CDR3 is CASSLLLAGGTGELFF. CDR3 nucleotide sequence: TGCGCCAGCAGCCTTTTACTAGCGGGAGGAACCGGGGAGCTGTTTTTT.

The chain recombines TRBV7-9 with TRBJ2-1; perhaps TRBD1 as D (5 bases). The V and J ends lost 4 bases and 7 bases respectively, with 8 bases between them. The CDR3 covers 12 residues. The germline gives CDR1 SEHNR, CDR2 FQNEAQ (reference sequence). Here the CDR3 DNA reads TGTGCCAGCAGCTCACAGGTTAATGAGCAGTTCTTC. It translates to CASSSQVNEQFF.

The gene calls are TRBV2 and TRBJ1-5, with no clear D. Trimming pared 3 bases from V and 9 bases from J, leaving 9 bases between. Germline V gene sequence: CDR1 SNHLY, CDR2 FYNNEI. This CDR3 contains 12 residues. CDR3 sequence: CASSDRAGPQHF. DNA for the CDR3: TGTGCCAGCAGTGATCGGGCGGGGCCCCAGCATTTT.

In this sample, this clone turned up a few times. The chain employs TRBV19 and TRBJ1-1; D remains ambiguous. This CDR3 has 13 residues. V lost 6 bases to trimming and J lost 1 base, with 9 bases between them. Germline values: CDR1 LNHDA, CDR2 SQIVND (reference sequence). CDR3 DNA sequence: TGTGCCAGTAGGCTTGGAGCGAACACTGAAGCTTTCTTT. Its protein is CASRLGANTEAFF.

CDR3 region: CASSLGAYHTF. For the CDR3, the DNA is TGTGCCAGCAGCTTGGGGGCCTACCACACCTTC. This chain connects TRBV5-4 to TRBJ1-2; no clear D gene. There are 11 residues in the CDR3. Germline V CDR1 and CDR2: SGHNT, YYREEE (reference sequence). V lost 0 bases, J lost 12 bases, and 9 bases lay in between.

The chain has TRBV7-2 and TRBJ1-4, with D possibly being TRBD1 (6 bases). This CDR3 contains 14 residues. In germline, CDR1 is SGHTA, CDR2 FQGNSA. V was shortened by 1 base and J by 6 bases, with 9 bases between the two germline ends. CDR3 sequence (DNA): TGTGCCAGCAGCTTAGTACAGGGATATGAAAAACTGTTTTTT. The encoded protein is CASSLVQGYEKLFF.